This T cell receptor beta chain was retrieved from a study of OX40 agonist ivuxolimab in advanced cancers. Regarding the study as a whole: Some patients without response likewise showed low normalized clonal expansion.

This CDR3 spans 14 amino acids. Germline V lookup: CDR1 KGHSH, CDR2 LQKENI. Trimming cost V 2 bases and J 11 bases, with 16 bases left between them. Comments on this clone: The antigen remains unidentified.

Libraries were prepared by immunoSEQ multiplex PCR; TCRdb keeps only in-frame clonotypes and omits some of them. The data hold some 70,000 clones, with 75% to 90% observed a single time. The clonotype was recovered from an adult with an advanced solid tumor such as melanoma, head and neck, liver or kidney cancer. The sequencing used CD4+ or CD8+ T cells sorted from blood, collected in a trial of the OX40 agonist ivuxolimab. The rearrangement uses TRBV18 and TRBJ1-5, with unresolved D. CDR3 sequence: CASSPNSRLGAQHF. DNA for the CDR3: TGTGCCAGCTCACCAAACAGCCGTCTCGGGGCCCAGCATTTT.